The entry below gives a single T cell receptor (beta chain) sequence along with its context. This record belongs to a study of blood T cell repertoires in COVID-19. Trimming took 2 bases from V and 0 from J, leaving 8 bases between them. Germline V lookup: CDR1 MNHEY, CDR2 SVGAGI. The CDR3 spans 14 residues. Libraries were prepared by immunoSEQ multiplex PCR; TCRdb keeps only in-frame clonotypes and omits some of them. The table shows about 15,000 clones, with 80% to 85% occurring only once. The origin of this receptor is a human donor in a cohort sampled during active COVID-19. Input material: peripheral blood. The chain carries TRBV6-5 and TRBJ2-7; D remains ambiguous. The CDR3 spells CASSYEPGSYEQYF. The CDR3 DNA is TGTGCCAGCAGTTACGAGCCGGGCTCCTACGAGCAGTACTTC.